The T cell receptor beta chain described here comes from a study of T cells in Graves' hyperthyroidism and ophthalmopathy. The CDR3 runs to 12 residues. Germline CDR1 is SQVTM and CDR2 is ANQGSEA. Hyperthyroidism was newly diagnosed in patients aged 18 to 65 (duration under 2 months). TCR beta CDR3 sequences were amplified from RNA transcripts. The TCR CDR3 first-round RT-PCR relied on the HTBI primer set. Each CDR3 protein gets one entry after TCRdb re-called the multiplex PCR reads with MiXCR. The sample gives some 600,000 distinct CDR3 sequences, roughly 50% of which show up once; 6.5% to 9% is in the top ten.

The receptor was derived from a woman aged 18-29 years with Graves' hyperthyroidism. Input material: peripheral blood or thyroid tissue (not recorded which). This chain uses TRBV29-1 with TRBJ1-2; D is perhaps TRBD1 (5 bases). The CDR3 protein is CSLGEGAYGYTF. The CDR3 nucleotides read TGCAGTTTAGGGGAGGGCGCCTACGGCTACACCTTC.